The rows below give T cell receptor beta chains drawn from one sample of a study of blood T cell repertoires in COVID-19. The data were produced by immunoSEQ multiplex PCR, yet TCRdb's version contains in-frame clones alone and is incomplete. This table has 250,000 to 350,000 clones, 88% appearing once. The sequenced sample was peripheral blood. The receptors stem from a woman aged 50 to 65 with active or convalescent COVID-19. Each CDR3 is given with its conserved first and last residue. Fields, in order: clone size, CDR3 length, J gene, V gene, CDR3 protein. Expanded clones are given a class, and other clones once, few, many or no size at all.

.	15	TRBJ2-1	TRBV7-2	CASSLEGVGMNEQFF
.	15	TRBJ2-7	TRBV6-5	CASRPGQVSPYEQYF
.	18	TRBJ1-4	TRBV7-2	CASSLAPPGQGRGEKLFF
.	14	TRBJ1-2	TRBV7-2	CASSLRGQARGYTF
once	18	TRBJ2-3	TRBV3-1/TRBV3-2	CASSQEALLAGGPDTQYF
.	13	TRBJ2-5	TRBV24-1	CATSGASQETQYF
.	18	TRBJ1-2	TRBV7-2	CASSLEVGQGVRSYGYTF
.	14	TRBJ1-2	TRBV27	CASRRWDRGHGYTF
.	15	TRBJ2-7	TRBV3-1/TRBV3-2	CASQSRGQGAGEQYF
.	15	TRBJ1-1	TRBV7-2	CASSLRVLRNTEAFF
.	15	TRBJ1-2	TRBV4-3	CASSQDNMANYGYTF
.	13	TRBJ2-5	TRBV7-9	CASSPRSGETQYF
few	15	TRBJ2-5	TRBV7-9	CASSLDLGAQETQYF
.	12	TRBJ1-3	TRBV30	CAWSRWGDTIYF
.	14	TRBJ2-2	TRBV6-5	CASTRDRATGELFF
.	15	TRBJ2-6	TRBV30	CAWSLDFSGANVLTF